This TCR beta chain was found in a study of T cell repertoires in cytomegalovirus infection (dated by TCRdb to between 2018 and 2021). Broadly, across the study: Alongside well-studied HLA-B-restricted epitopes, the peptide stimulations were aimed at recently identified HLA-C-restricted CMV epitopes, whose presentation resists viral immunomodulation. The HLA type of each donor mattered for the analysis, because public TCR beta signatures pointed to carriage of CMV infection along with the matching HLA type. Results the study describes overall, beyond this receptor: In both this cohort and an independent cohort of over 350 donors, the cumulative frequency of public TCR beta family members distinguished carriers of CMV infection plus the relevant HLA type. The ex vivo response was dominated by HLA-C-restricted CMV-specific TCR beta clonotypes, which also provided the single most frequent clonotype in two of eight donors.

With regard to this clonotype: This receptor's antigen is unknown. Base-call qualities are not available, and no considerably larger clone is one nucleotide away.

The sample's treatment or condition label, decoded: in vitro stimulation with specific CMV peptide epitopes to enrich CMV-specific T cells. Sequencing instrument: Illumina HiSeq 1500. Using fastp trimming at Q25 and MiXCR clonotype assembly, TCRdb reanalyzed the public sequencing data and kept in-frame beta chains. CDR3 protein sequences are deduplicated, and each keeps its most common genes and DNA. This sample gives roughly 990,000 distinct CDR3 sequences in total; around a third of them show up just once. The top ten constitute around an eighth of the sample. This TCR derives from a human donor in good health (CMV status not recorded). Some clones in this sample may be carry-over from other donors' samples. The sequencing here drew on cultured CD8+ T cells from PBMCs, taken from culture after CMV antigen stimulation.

The bases read TGTGCCACCAGTGATGGAGGCAGTAACTATGGCTACACCTTC. Translated, it gives CATSDGGSNYGYTF. Recombination joined TRBV24-1 with TRBJ1-2; no confident D gene assignment can be made. CDR1 and CDR2 are drawn from the germline V gene: KGHDR, SFDVKD. V is pared back by 3 bases and J by 1 base, with 8 bases lying between the germline termini. Including the terminal cysteine and phenylalanine, the CDR3 comprises 14 residues. Of the read, only the CDR3 DNA is kept; its 42 bases are in frame from base 1.